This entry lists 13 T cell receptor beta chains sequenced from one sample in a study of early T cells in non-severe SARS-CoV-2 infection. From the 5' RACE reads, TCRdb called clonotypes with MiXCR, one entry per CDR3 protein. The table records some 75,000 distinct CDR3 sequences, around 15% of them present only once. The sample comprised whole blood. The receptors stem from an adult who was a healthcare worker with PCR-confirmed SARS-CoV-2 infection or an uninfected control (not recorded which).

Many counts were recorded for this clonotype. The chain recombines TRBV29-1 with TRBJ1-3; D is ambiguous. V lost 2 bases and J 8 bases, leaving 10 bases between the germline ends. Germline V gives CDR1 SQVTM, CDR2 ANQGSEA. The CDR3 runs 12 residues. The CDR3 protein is CSVESGTDTIYF. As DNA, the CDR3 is TGCAGCGTTGAAAGCGGAACAGACACCATATATTTT. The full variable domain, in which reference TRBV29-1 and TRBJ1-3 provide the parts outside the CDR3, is SAVISQKPSRDICQRGTSLTIQCQVDSQVTMMFWYRQQPGQSLTLIATANQGSEATYESGFVIDKFPISRPNLTFSTLTVSNMSPEDSSIYLCSVESGTDTIYFGEGSWLTVV.

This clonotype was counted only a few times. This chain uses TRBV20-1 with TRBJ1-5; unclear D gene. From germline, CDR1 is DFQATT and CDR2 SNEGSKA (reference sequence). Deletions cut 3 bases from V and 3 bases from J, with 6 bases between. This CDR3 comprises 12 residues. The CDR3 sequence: CSARDDNQPQHF. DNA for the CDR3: TGCAGTGCTAGGGACGACAATCAGCCCCAGCATTTT.

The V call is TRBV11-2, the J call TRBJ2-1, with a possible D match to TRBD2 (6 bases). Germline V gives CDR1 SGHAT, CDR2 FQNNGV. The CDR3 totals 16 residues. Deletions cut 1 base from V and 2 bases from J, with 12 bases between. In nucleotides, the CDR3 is TGTGCCAGCAGCTTAGGTGCGGGATCACCCTACAATGAGCAGTTCTTC. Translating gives CASSLGAGSPYNEQFF. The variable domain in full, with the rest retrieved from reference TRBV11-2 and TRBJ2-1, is EAGVAQSPRYKIIEKRQSVAFWCNPISGHATLYWYQQILGQGPKLLIQFQNNGVVDDSQLPKDRFSAERLKGVDSTLKIQPAKLEDSAVYLCASSLGAGSPYNEQFFGPGTRLTVL.

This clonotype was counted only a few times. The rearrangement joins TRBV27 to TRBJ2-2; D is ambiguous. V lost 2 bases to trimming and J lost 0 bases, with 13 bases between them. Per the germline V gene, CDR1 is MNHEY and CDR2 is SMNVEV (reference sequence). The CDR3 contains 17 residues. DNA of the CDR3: TGTGCCAGCAGTTTAGGATTGGGCAGTGCGAACACCGGGGAGCTGTTTTTT. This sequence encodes CASSLGLGSANTGELFF.

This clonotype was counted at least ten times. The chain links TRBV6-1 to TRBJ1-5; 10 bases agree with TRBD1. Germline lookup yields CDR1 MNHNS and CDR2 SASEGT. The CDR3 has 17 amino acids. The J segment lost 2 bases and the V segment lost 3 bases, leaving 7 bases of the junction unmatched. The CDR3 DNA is TGTGCCAGCAGTGAGGGACAGGGGTCGTTTCGCAATCAGCCCCAGCATTTT. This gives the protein CASSEGQGSFRNQPQHF.

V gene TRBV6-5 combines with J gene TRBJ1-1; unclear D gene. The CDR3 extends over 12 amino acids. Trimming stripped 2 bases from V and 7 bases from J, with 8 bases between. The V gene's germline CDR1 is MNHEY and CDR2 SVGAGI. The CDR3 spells CASSYGGNEAFF. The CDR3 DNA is TGTGCCAGCAGTTACGGCGGGAATGAAGCTTTCTTT.

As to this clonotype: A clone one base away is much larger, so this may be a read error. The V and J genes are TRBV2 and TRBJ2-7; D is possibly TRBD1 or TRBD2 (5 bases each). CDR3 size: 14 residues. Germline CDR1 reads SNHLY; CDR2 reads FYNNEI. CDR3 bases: TGTGCCAGCAGCCTTACCCGGGACGGTAGGATGGACGCCTTC. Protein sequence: CASSLTRDGRMDAF.

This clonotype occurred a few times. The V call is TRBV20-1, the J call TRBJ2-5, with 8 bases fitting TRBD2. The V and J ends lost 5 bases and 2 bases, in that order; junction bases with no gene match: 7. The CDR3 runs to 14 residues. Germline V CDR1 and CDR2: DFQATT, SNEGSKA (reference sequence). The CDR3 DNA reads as TGCAGTGCTCGGGGGGGCAGTGCGCAAGAGACCCAGTACTTC. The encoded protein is CSARGGSAQETQYF.

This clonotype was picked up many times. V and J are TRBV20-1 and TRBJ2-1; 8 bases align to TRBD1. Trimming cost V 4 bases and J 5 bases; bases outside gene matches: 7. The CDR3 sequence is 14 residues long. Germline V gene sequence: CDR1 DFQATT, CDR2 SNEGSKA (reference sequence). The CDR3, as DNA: TGCAGTGCTACCCCGGGACAGGTAAACAATGAGCAGTTCTTC. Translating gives CSATPGQVNNEQFF.

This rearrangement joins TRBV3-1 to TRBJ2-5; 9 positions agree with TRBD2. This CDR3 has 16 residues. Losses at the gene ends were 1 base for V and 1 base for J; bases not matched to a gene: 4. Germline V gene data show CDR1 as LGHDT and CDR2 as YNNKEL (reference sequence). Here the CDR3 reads CASSQALAGRQETQYF. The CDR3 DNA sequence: TGTGCCAGCAGCCAAGCTCTAGCGGGGCGCCAAGAGACCCAGTACTTC.

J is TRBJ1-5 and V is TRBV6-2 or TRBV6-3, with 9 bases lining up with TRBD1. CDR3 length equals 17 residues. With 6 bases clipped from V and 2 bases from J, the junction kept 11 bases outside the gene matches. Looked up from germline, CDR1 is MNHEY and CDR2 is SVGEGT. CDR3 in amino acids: CASSPGQGSSGNQPQHF. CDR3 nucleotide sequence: TGTGCCAGCAGCCCAGGACAGGGGTCCTCGGGCAATCAGCCCCAGCATTTT.

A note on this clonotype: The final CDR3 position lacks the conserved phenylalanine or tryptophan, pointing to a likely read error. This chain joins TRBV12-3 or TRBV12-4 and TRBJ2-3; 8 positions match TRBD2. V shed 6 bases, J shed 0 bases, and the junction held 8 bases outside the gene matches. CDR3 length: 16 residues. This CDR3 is CASRAIAGRSTDTQYS. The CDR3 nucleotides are TGTGCCAGCAGAGCGATAGCGGGGAGAAGCACAGATACGCAGTATTCT.

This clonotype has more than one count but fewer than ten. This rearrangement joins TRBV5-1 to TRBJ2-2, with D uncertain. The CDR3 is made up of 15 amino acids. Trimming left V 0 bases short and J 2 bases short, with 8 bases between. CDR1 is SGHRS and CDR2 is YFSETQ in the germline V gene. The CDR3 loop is CASSLGSDNTGELFF. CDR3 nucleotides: TGCGCCAGCAGCTTGGGGTCGGATAACACCGGGGAGCTGTTTTTT.